This T cell receptor (beta chain) was profiled in a study of T cells after yellow fever vaccination. Study-wide results and limits: In post-booster samples, most primary-vaccination clones reappeared (roughly 96% CD4, 88% CD8). Clonotypes appearing in both CD4 and CD8 compartments existed, and their share was small.

The CDR3 spans 16 residues. The V and J ends lost 7 bases and 0 bases respectively, with 16 bases between them. The 5'RACE template-switching step produced TCR cDNA and added a universal primer site and UMIs. MiXCR was run by TCRdb on the 5' RACE reads, yielding one entry per CDR3 protein. The sample has hundreds of thousands of distinct CDR3 sequences; about 19% are singletons. This clonotype was counted a few times. Its antigen is not identified. This TCR was recovered from a man aged 18 to 29 who received the YFV17D yellow fever vaccine. The chain couples TRBV12-3 or TRBV12-4 to TRBJ1-3, with D possibly TRBD1 on 6 matching bases. Here the sequenced sample was PBMCs, taken before the yellow fever booster vaccination. CDR3 nucleotides: TGTGCCAGCACCGCGGGAGGGGGTCTCTCTGGAAACACCATATATTTT. Translation: CASTAGGGLSGNTIYF.